At least ten counts were recorded for the clone carrying this T cell receptor (beta chain). As yet, its antigen is unknown. The time point denotes: sample taken at primary tumor resection. The sample originates from a study of spatial heterogeneity in lung cancer. Overall study findings and caveats: Tumor mutation counts were tracked by expanded intratumoral alpha and beta TCR counts.

TCRdb analysed the 5' RACE reads with MiXCR anew, one entry per CDR3 protein. Of over 10,000 distinct CDR3 sequences in the sample, 3% to 4.5% were seen once. Germline values: CDR1 LNHNV, CDR2 YYDKDF (reference sequence). The CDR3 is 14 residues long. V was pared by 5 bases and J by 1 base, with 10 bases between. The TCR sequence derives from a male donor with early-stage non-small cell lung cancer. The rearrangement uses TRBV15 and TRBJ2-3, with D perhaps matching TRBD1 (6 bases). The sample in question was lung tumor tissue, obtained at surgery. CDR3 in DNA: TGTGCCACCAGCTTAAGGACAGGCACAGATACGCAGTATTTT. This translates into CATSLRTGTDTQYF.